This T cell receptor (beta chain) is drawn from a study of vaccination effects on CD4 cells after COVID-19. The sample holds one count of this clone. As yet, its antigen is unknown. The CDR3 runs to 14 residues. The ends lost 5 bases at V and 1 base at J; junction bases unmatched: 3. Germline V gives CDR1 LNHDA, CDR2 SQIVND (reference sequence). Prior to sequencing, the ViraFEST assay stimulated PBMC with viral peptide pools, which expanded the antigen-specific CD4+ T cells. It was after 10 days of culture that CD4+ T cells were isolated. Nobody among the vaccine recipients had prior SARS-CoV-2 infection (nucleocapsid antibodies were negative). The repertoire was sequenced with immunoSEQ multiplex PCR; TCRdb's copy has only in-frame clones and lacks some. The sample has about 23,000 clones, 60% to 80% seen once.

The source of this sequence is a human donor who received a COVID-19 vaccine. The sample in question was CD4+ T cells from PBMCs cultured with HCoV-NL63 spike peptides, obtained before COVID-19 vaccination. The chain links TRBV19 to TRBJ2-7; 9 bases align to TRBD1. Here the CDR3 reads CASSDRGASYEQYF. DNA for the CDR3: TGTGCCAGTAGTGACAGGGGGGCTTCCTACGAGCAGTACTTC.